The entry below gives a single TCR beta chain sequence along with its context. This clone was seen once. The antigen this receptor binds is unknown. The record has no base qualities; no much larger clone is one base away. The sample carries other DNA sequences with the same CDR3. Collaborating institutions collected whole blood in K2EDTA tubes following their own protocols. Collaborator samples were shipped for TCRbeta analysis as frozen whole blood, isolated PBMCs, or DNA extracted from either sample type. V is reduced by 5 bases and J by 1 base, leaving a spacing of 5 bases between them. Via the germline V gene (reference sequence), CDR1 is GTSNPN and CDR2 SVGIG. There are 11 amino acids in the CDR3, from cysteine to phenylalanine inclusive. CDR3 DNA is the only sequence kept; it has 33 bases, read in frame from the first base. TCRbeta CDR3 regions were amplified from genomic DNA using the immunoSEQ Assay, a bias-controlled multiplex PCR. As for the original processing: The number of nucleated cells in each sample was estimated from the amplification of reference gene primers within the assay. Sequence reads were collapsed and filtered to measure the absolute abundance of every unique TCRbeta CDR3 rearrangement. For each sample, productive Simpson clonality was calculated as the square root of Simpson's diversity index across productive rearrangements. The table was pulled from immuneACCESS by TCRdb, which kept in-frame rearrangements only. Such tables lose some clones; where checked, under half of the loss comes from unresolved V genes, and the rest has no known cause. The DNA was the basis for D and trimming; V, J and clone size are from that table. Within this sample are 150,000 to 200,000 clones, with 76% of them counted one time only. The ten biggest clones cover 8.6% of the sample.

The data belong to a study of blood T cell repertoires in COVID-19 (dated by TCRdb to about 2020). Concerning the study at large: Samples covering the acute and convalescent phases of COVID-19 were provided by collaborators in the United States, Italy and Spain. The material from the prospective study consisted of cDNA or gDNA derived from T cells, B-cell-depleted T cells, or PBMCs. Subjects who had been exposed to COVID-19, were actively infected with it, or had recovered from it provided the deeply sampled blood TCRbeta repertoires that made up the dataset. The repertoires were made available in a free public database intended to serve as a resource for research on the immune response to SARS-CoV-2. The samples were drawn from the first 160 participants of the ongoing ImmuneRACE study and from 950 to 1,500 subjects provided by 6 global collaborators. The sample metadata nearly always contained a de-identified subject ID, COVID-19 status, age in years and sex. Where HLA class I and class II types were available, the types were taken from metadata supplied by the sample provider, not from assay-based typing. Paper-wide results and their limitations: The quantity of clinical and demographic metadata differed by source and by participant and was supplied without curation.

The sequence derives from a woman aged 45-65 years with active or convalescent COVID-19. The sample taken for sequencing was peripheral blood. The chain was built from TRBV30 and TRBJ1-1, with the D segment identity uncertain. The CDR3 in this case is CAWRRNTEAFF. The sequence in DNA is TGTGCCTGGCGGAGGAACACTGAAGCTTTCTTT. The variable domain in full, with residues beyond the CDR3 obtained from the reference TRBV30 and TRBJ1-1 genes, is SQTIHQWPATLVQPVGSPLSLECTVEGTSNPNLYWYRQAAGRGLQLLFYSVGIGQISSEVPQNLSASRPQDRQFILSSKKLLLSDSGFYLCAWRRNTEAFFGQGTRLTVV.